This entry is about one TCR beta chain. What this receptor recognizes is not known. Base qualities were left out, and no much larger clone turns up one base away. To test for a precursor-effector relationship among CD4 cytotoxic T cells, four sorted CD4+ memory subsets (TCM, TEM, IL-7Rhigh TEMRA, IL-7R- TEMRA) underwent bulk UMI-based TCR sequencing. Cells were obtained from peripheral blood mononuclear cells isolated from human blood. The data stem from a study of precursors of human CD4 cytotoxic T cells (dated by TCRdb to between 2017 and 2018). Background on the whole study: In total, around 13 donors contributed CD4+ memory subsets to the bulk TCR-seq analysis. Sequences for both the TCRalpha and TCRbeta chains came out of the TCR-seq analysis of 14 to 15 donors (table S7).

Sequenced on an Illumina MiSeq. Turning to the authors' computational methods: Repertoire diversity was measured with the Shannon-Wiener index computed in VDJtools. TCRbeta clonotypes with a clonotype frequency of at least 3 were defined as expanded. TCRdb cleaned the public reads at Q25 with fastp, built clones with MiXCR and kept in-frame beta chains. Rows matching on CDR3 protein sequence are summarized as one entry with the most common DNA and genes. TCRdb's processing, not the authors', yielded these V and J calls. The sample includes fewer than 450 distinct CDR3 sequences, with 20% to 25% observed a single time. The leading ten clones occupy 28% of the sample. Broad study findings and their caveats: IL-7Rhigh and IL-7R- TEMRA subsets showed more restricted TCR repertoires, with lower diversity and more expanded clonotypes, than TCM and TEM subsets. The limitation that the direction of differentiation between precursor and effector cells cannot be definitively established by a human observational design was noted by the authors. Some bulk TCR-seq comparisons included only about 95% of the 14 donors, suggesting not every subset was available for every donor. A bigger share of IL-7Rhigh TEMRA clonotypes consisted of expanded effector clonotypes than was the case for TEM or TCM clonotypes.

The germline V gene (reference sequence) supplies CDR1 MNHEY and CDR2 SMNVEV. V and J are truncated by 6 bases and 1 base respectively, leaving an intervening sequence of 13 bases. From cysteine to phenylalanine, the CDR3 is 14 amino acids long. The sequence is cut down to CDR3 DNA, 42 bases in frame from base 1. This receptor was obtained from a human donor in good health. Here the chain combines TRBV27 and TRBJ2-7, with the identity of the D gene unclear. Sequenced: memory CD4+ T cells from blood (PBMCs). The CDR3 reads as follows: CASSPVFASYEQYF. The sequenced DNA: TGTGCCAGCAGCCCGGTGTTCGCATCCTACGAGCAGTACTTC.